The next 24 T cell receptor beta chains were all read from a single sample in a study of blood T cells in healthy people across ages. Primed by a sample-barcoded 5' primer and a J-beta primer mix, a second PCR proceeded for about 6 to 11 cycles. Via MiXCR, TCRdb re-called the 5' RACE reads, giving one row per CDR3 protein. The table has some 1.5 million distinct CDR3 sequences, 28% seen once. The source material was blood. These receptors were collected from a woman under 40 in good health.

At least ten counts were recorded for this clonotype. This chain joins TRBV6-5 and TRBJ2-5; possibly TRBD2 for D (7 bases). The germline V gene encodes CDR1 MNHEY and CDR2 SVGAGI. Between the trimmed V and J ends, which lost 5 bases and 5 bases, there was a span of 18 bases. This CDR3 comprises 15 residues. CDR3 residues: CASSPNRGARETQYF. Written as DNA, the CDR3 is TGTGCCAGCAGTCCCAACCGGGGGGCGCGTGAGACCCAGTACTTC.

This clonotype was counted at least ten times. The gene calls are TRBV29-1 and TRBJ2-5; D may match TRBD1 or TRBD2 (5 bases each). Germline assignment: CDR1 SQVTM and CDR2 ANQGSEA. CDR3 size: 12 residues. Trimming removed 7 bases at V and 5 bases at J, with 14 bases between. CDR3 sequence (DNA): TGCAGCGAACGGGGCCTTGGTGAGACCCAGTACTTC. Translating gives CSERGLGETQYF.

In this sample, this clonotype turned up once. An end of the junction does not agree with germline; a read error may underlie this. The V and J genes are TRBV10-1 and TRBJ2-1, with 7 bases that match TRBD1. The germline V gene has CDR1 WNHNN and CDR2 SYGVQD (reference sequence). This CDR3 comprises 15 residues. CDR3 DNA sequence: TGCGCCAGCAGTTTCGGACAGGCCTTCTACAATGAGCGGTTCTTC. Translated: CASSFGQAFYNERFF.

The CDR3 DNA follows: TGTGCCAGCCGATTACCGGGAGAAGCCACAGATACGCAGTATTTT. Its translation: CASRLPGEATDTQYF. This rearrangement joins TRBV2 to TRBJ2-3, with a tentative D call TRBD2 (6 bases). V dropped 8 bases and J dropped 2 bases, with 17 bases sitting between them. From germline, CDR1 is SNHLY and CDR2 FYNNEI. The CDR3 covers 15 residues.

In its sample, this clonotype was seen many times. The CDR3 DNA reads TGTGCCAGCAGAATCGACCCGGGGGAGACCCAGTACTTC. This encodes CASRIDPGETQYF. This sequence joins TRBV7-2 and TRBJ2-5; tentatively, D is TRBD2 (5 bases). CDR1 is SGHTA, CDR2 FQGNSA, per germline. CDR3 length equals 13 residues. V shed 6 bases and J shed 5 bases, with 13 bases lying between them.

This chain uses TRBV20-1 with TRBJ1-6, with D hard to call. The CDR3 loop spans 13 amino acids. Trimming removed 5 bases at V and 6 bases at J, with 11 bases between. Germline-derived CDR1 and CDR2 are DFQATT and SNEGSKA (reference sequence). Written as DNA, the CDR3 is TGCAGTGCTCAAGGATCGGTTAATTCACCCCTCCACTTT. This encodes CSAQGSVNSPLHF.

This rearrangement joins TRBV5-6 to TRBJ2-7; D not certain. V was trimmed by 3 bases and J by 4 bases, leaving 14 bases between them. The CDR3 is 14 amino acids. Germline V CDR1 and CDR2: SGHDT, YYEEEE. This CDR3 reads CASSSGRFLYEQYF. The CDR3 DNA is TGTGCCAGCAGCTCAGGACGGTTCCTGTACGAGCAGTACTTC.

The CDR3 nucleotides read TGTGCCAGCAGGAGGTACTCGAACACTGAAGCTTTCTTT. Its protein is CASRRYSNTEAFF. This chain uses TRBV28 with TRBJ1-1, with unresolved D. The CDR3 covers 13 residues. Trimming shortened V by 6 bases and J by 1 base, and 9 bases separated the two germline ends. Germline V gene data show CDR1 as MDHEN and CDR2 as SYDVKM. Supplemented by reference TRBV28 and TRBJ1-1, the full variable domain reads DVKVTQSSRYLVKRTGEKVFLECVQDMDHENMFWYRQDPGLGLRLIYFSYDVKMKEKGDIPEGYSVSREKKERFSLILESASTNQTSMYLCASRRYSNTEAFFGQGTRLTVV.

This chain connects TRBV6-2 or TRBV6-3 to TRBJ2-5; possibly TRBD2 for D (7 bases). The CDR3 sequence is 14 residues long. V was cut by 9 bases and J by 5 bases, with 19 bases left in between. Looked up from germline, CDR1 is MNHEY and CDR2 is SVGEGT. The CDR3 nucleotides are TGTGCCAGGAGACGGGGGGCGTGGAGCGAGACCCAGTACTTC. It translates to CARRRGAWSETQYF.

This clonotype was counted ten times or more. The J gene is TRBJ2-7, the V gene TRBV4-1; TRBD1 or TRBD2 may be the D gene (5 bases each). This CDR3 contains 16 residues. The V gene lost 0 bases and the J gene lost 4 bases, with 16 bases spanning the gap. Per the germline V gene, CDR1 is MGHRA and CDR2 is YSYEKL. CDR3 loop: CASSQELRGALYEQYF. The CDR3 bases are TGCGCCAGCAGCCAAGAATTGAGGGGAGCTCTATACGAGCAGTACTTC.

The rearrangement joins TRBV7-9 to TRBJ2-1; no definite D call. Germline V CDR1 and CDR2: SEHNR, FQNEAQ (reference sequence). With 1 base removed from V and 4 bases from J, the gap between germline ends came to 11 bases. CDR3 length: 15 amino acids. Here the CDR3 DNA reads TGTGCCAGCAGCTTAGACGCCGGCCATTACAATGAGCAGTTCTTC. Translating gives CASSLDAGHYNEQFF.

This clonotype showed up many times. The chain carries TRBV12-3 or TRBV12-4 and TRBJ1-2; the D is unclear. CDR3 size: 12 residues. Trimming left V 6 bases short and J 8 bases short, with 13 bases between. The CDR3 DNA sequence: TGTGCCAGCAGGAGGCCTCTGGGGGGCTACACCTTC. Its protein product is CASRRPLGGYTF.

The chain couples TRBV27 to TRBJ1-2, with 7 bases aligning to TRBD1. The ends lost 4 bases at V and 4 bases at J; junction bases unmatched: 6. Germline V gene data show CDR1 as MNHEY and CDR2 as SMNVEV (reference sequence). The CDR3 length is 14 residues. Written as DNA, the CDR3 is TGTGCCAGCAGTTCGACAGGGTTGAGCTATGGCTACACCTTC. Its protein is CASSSTGLSYGYTF.

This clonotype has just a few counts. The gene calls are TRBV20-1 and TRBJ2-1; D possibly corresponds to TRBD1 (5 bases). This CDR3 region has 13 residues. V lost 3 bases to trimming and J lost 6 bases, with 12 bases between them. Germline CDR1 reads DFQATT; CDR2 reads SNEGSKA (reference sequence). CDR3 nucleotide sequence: TGCAGTGCTAGGGTCAGGCAGGGCAATGAGCAGTTCTTC. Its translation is CSARVRQGNEQFF.

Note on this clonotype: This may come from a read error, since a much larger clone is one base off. The CDR3 sequence: CASSSQSGAHFNEQFF. CDR3 nucleotide sequence: TGTGCCAGCAGCTCTCAAAGCGGGGCACACTTCAACGAGCAGTTCTTC. This chain uses TRBV12-3 or TRBV12-4 with TRBJ2-1, with 7 bases that match TRBD2. The CDR3 is made up of 16 amino acids. V shed 6 bases, J shed 10 bases, and the junction held 18 bases outside the gene matches.

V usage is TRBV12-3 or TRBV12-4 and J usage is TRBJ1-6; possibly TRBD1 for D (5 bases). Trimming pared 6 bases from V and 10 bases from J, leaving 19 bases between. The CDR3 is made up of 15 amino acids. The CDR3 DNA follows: TGTGCCAGCAGCGTAGCAGAGGGGATGGGGTCACCCCTCCACTTT. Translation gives CASSVAEGMGSPLHF.

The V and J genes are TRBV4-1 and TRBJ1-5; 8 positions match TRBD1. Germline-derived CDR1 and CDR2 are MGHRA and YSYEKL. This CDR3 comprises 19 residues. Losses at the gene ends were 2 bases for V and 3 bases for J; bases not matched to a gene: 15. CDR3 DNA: TGCGCCAGCAGCCAAACCTCAATCGGGGGGACAGGACTCAATCAGCCCCAGCATTTT. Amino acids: CASSQTSIGGTGLNQPQHF.

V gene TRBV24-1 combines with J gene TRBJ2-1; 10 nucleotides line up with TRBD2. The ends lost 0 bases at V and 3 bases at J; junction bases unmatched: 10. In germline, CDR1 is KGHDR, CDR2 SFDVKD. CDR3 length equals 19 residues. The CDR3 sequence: CATSDLPSSPSGGYNEQFF. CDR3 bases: TGTGCCACCAGTGATTTGCCGTCCTCCCCTAGCGGGGGCTACAATGAGCAGTTCTTC.

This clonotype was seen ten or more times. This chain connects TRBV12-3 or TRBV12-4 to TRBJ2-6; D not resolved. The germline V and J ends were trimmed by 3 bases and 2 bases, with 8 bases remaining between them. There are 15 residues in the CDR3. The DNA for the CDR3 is TGTGCCAGCAGTTTGAGTGGGCCTGGGGCCAACGTCCTGACTTTC. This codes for CASSLSGPGANVLTF.

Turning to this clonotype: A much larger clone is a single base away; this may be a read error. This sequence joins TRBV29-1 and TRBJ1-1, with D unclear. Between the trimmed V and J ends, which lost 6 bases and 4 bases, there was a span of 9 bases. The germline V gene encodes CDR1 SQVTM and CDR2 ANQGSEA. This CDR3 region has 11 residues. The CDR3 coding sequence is TGCAGCGTCAGAGAGAGCACTGAAGCTTTCTTT. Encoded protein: CSVRESTEAFF. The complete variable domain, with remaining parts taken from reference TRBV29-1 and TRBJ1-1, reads SAVISQKPSRDICQRGTSLTIQCQVDSQVTMMFWYRQQPGQSLTLIATANQGSEATYESGFVIDKFPISRPNLTFSTLTVSNMSPEDSSIYLCSVRESTEAFFGQGTRLTVV.

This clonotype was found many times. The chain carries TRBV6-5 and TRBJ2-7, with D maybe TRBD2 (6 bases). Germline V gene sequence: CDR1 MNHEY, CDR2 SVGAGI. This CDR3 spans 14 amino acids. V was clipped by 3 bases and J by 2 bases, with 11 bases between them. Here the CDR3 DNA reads TGTGCCAGCAGTTATCTGGGGGGTACCTACGAGCAGTACTTC. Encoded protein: CASSYLGGTYEQYF.

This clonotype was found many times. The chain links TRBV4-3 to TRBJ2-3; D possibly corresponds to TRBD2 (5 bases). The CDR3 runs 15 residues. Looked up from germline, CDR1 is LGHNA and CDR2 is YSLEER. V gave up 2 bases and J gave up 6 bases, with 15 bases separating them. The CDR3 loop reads CASSQYGSERDTQYF. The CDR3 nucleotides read TGCGCCAGCAGCCAATATGGTAGCGAGCGGGATACGCAGTATTTT.

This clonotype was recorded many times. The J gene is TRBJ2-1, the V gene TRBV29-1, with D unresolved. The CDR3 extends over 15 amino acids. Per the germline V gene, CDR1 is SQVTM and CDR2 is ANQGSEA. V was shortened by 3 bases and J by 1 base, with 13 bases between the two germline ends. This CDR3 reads CSVEVQLRSYNEQFF. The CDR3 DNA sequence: TGCAGCGTTGAGGTACAGCTCCGATCCTACAATGAGCAGTTCTTC.

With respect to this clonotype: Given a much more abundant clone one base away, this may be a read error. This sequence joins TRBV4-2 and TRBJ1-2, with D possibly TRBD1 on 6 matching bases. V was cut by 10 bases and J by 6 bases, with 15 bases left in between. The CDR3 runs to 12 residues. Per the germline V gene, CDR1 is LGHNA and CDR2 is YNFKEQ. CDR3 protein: CATGGQNHGYTF. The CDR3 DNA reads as TGTGCCACGGGCGGACAGAACCATGGCTACACCTTC.